One and the same sample provided the 3 T cell receptor beta chains below, sequenced in a study of blood T cells in healthy people across ages. For the second PCR, which ran for about 6 to 12 cycles, a sample-barcoded 5' primer and a J-beta primer mix were used. In TCRdb, the 5' RACE reads were re-called with MiXCR into one record per CDR3 protein. The repertoire holds roughly 700,000 distinct CDR3 sequences, around 45% seen once, with 30% to 35% in the top ten. Sample: blood. All receptors come from a woman in her fifties or sixties in good health.

This chain uses TRBV25-1 with TRBJ1-1, with a weak D call TRBD1 (6 bases). This CDR3 is 13 amino acids long. V was shortened by 6 bases and J by 10 bases, with 18 bases between the two germline ends. Germline values: CDR1 MGHDK, CDR2 SYGVNS. The CDR3 region has the DNA TGTGCCAGCAGGGGGGGCCGGGCCTTTGGAGCTTTCTTT. The encoded protein is CASRGGRAFGAFF.

The rearrangement links TRBV15 to TRBJ2-1; D unclear. Germline V gives CDR1 LNHNV, CDR2 YYDKDF (reference sequence). The CDR3 has 12 residues. V shed 0 bases and J shed 7 bases, with 4 bases lying between them. The CDR3 loop is CATSRETNEQFF. CDR3 nucleotides: TGTGCCACCAGCAGAGAGACGAATGAGCAGTTCTTC.

There are many counts of this clonotype. This chain joins TRBV5-1 and TRBJ2-7, with 13 bases that match TRBD2. V lost 4 bases, J lost 4 bases, and 8 bases stayed unmatched. The CDR3 is made up of 16 amino acids. Germline V gives CDR1 SGHRS, CDR2 YFSETQ. Here the CDR3 DNA reads TGCGCCAGCAGCGAAACTAGCGGGAGGGCTACATACGAGCAGTACTTC. It codes for CASSETSGRATYEQYF.